The present T cell receptor beta chain was sequenced within a study of shared clonotypes between healthy human individuals. Study background: For every donor, three CD4 naive, three CD4 memory, two CD8 naive and one CD8 memory plates were used.

Cells designated naive CD8 were CD45RO-negative and were positively selected for CCR7, with terminally differentiated effector memory CD45RA+ cells excluded. Source study methods: Without quality scores, immunoSEQ junctional reads could not be filtered like full-length reads. The method was immunoSEQ multiplex PCR; TCRdb's version includes in-frame clones alone and lacks a portion of them. From that table come the V and J calls and clone size; the DNA was used to work out D and trimming. The repertoire holds roughly 2.1 million clones, approximately 94% seen once, with under 2% in the top ten. The CDR3 runs 17 residues. Germline assignment: CDR1 MNHEY and CDR2 SMNVEV (reference sequence). V was clipped by 5 bases and J by 4 bases, with 24 bases between them. Study-level findings and limits: Larger estimated richness was generally recorded for naive subsets relative to memory subsets. The expectation was that sequencing depth would affect clonotype sharing among donors.

Concerning this clone itself: Its antigen is unidentified.

Sequencing was performed on naive CD8+ T cells from PBMCs. The TCR was taken from a man aged 18 to 30 in good health. Some clones in this sample may be carry-over from other donors' samples. The chain links TRBV27 to TRBJ2-7; D may be TRBD1 (6 bases). CDR3 sequence reads: CASSPRTVLQGAYEQYF. The DNA for the CDR3 is TGTGCCAGCAGTCCCCGGACAGTCCTCCAGGGTGCATACGAGCAGTACTTC.